What follows are 4 T cell receptor beta chains derived from one specimen sequenced in a study of PD-1 blockade in classical Hodgkin lymphoma. Every patient had relapsed following autologous stem cell transplantation, and cohorts differed in brentuximab vedotin exposure. Method: immunoSEQ multiplex PCR; TCRdb's copy keeps in-frame clones and lacks some. The repertoire holds about 21,000 clones, with over 70% as singletons. Material: peripheral blood mononuclear cells (PBMCs), obtained at baseline. The receptors shown here come from a human donor with classical Hodgkin lymphoma.

This clone has only a few counts. The J gene is TRBJ1-1, the V gene TRBV11-2, with D tentatively TRBD1 (5 bases). This CDR3 is 14 amino acids long. Germline V gives CDR1 SGHAT, CDR2 FQNNGV. Trimming removed 5 bases at V and 8 bases at J, with 18 bases between. CDR3 protein: CASSRSTGPWEAFF. The CDR3 DNA is TGTGCCAGCAGCCGCTCAACAGGCCCGTGGGAAGCTTTCTTT. The full variable domain, its missing parts supplied by reference TRBV11-2 and TRBJ1-1, is EAGVAQSPRYKIIEKRQSVAFWCNPISGHATLYWYQQILGQGPKLLIQFQNNGVVDDSQLPKDRFSAERLKGVDSTLKIQPAKLEDSAVYLCASSRSTGPWEAFFGQGTRLTVV.

The chain employs TRBV14 and TRBJ2-1; no definite D call. The germline V and J ends were trimmed by 1 base and 0 bases, with 10 bases remaining between them. This CDR3 spans 16 amino acids. Per germline, CDR1 SGHDN and CDR2 FVKESK. The chain's CDR3 is CASSQGRLSSYNEQFF. CDR3 sequence (DNA): TGTGCCAGCAGCCAAGGACGATTAAGCTCCTACAATGAGCAGTTCTTC.

This chain joins TRBV6-6 and TRBJ2-1, with D perhaps matching TRBD1 (5 bases). V dropped 6 bases and J dropped 5 bases, with 17 bases sitting between them. This CDR3 contains 15 residues. Germline V gene data show CDR1 as MNHNY and CDR2 as SVGAGI (reference sequence). CDR3 sequence: CASRPPGSWNNEQFF. CDR3 nucleotide sequence: TGTGCCAGCAGACCCCCAGGGTCCTGGAACAATGAGCAGTTCTTC.

This chain links TRBV6-5 with TRBJ2-2; D perhaps matches TRBD2 (5 bases). Trimming removed 5 bases at V and 5 bases at J, with 15 bases between. The germline V gene has CDR1 MNHEY and CDR2 SVGAGI. The CDR3 is made up of 15 amino acids. The CDR3: CASSPIPRVTGELFF. The DNA of the CDR3 is TGTGCCAGCAGTCCTATTCCGAGGGTTACCGGGGAGCTGTTTTTT.